These 7 T cell receptor beta chains were sequenced from one sample in a study of PD-1 blockade in classical Hodgkin lymphoma. Only in-frame clones appear in the TCRdb table, and some are missing; sequencing was by immunoSEQ multiplex PCR. Of some 15,000 clones in the sample, about 86% are singletons; the top ten hold about 25%. All the patients suffered relapse after autologous stem cell transplantation, and brentuximab vedotin exposure differed. The sample in question was peripheral blood mononuclear cells (PBMCs), obtained before the second cycle of nivolumab. These receptors all stem from a human donor with classical Hodgkin lymphoma.

The chain joins TRBV5-1 to TRBJ1-6; D perhaps matches TRBD1 (6 bases). V was shortened by 0 bases and J by 8 bases, with 12 bases between the two germline ends. Germline loops: CDR1 SGHRS, CDR2 YFSETQ. This CDR3 spans 15 amino acids. The CDR3 sequence is CASSLADNRDSPLHF. The CDR3 coding sequence is TGCGCCAGCAGCTTGGCCGATAACAGGGATTCACCCCTCCACTTT.

This clone was recorded only once. The chain uses TRBV4-3 and TRBJ1-6; 9 bases agree with TRBD1. Germline V gene sequence: CDR1 LGHNA, CDR2 YSLEER. Losses at the gene ends were 2 bases for V and 6 bases for J; bases not matched to a gene: 8. The CDR3 has 17 residues. For the CDR3, the DNA is TGCGCCAGCAGCCAAACACAGGGGGCAGGGGGTAATTCACCCCTCCACTTT. As protein: CASSQTQGAGGNSPLHF.

V gene TRBV29-1 combines with J gene TRBJ2-7, with 9 bases identical to TRBD2. CDR3 length equals 17 residues. The junction had 14 bases not matched to a gene; V was cut back by 0 bases and J by 5 bases. Germline V lookup: CDR1 SQVTM, CDR2 ANQGSEA. The CDR3 spells CSVEDPAAAGGTNEQYF. The CDR3 bases are TGCAGCGTTGAAGACCCCGCGGCAGCGGGGGGTACCAACGAGCAGTACTTC.

This clone was observed a few times. CDR3 in DNA: TGTGCCAGCAGCGTAGGGCAGCTAGGAGGTTCACCCCTCCACTTT. Its translation: CASSVGQLGGSPLHF. This chain uses TRBV9 with TRBJ1-6, with unresolved D. Germline assignment: CDR1 SGDLS and CDR2 YYNGEE. With 0 bases removed from V and 9 bases from J, the gap between germline ends came to 13 bases. The CDR3 runs 15 residues.

The rearrangement joins TRBV7-9 to TRBJ1-4; 10 bases line up with TRBD1. Germline CDR1 and CDR2: SEHNR and FQNEAQ (reference sequence). This CDR3 comprises 15 residues. V lost 5 bases and J lost 5; bases outside the gene matches: 5. The CDR3 sequence: CASSPRQGANEKLFF. CDR3 coding DNA: TGTGCCAGCAGCCCCAGACAGGGGGCGAATGAAAAACTGTTTTTT.

The chain carries TRBV27 and TRBJ1-1; D uncertain. The CDR3 has 13 amino acids. V dropped 2 bases and J dropped 1 base, with 5 bases sitting between them. Looked up from germline, CDR1 is MNHEY and CDR2 is SMNVEV (reference sequence). The CDR3 protein is CASSLTGNTEAFF. Here the CDR3 DNA reads TGTGCCAGCAGTTTAACGGGGAACACTGAAGCTTTCTTT.

The rearrangement links TRBV7-9 to TRBJ2-6; TRBD1 matches 7 bases. CDR3 length: 17 residues. Germline CDR1 SEHNR, CDR2 FQNEAQ (reference sequence). With 5 bases clipped from V and 0 bases from J, the junction kept 7 bases outside the gene matches. DNA for the CDR3: TGTGCCAGCAGCCACCGGGACAGAGACTCTGGGGCCAACGTCCTGACTTTC. Encoded protein: CASSHRDRDSGANVLTF.